This T cell receptor (beta chain) was recorded in a study of T cell responses to AZD1222 COVID-19 vaccine (dated by TCRdb to the early 2020s). Turning to the overall study: AZD1222 recipients with second doses at about 4 weeks or about 12 weeks were pooled, because spike-specific TCR depth and breadth did not differ between schedules. TCR sequencing covered roughly 230 trial participants: 200 to 220 given two doses of AZD1222 and around 26 given two doses of MenACWY control vaccine. Enrollment into the trials was organized by age into subgroups of 18-55, 56-69 and 70-plus years, and those subgroups contained 148, 28 and 57 TCR-sequenced participants, respectively.

The CDR3 regions of human TCRbeta chains were subjected to immunosequencing. The paper's processing steps were these. Repertoire TCRs were checked for matches against a reference library of SARS-CoV-2-specific TCRs that had been generated using the MIRA antigen-specificity platform. Breadth meant the fraction of unique TCRs that were SARS-CoV-2-associated, whereas depth meant the fraction of total T cells that were SARS-CoV-2-associated. Using the MIRA data, each spike-specific TCR was mapped to the spike region that the TCR reacts to and placed in a CD4 or CD8 class. Log10-transformed breadth and depth values were compared by one-way ANOVA with Sidak's multiple comparisons tests. TCRdb stores this immuneACCESS table with in-frame sequences only. Part of the clones is absent; in the studies checked, under half of the shortfall reflects unresolved V genes, and no reason is known for the rest. V and J calls and clone size follow that table, whereas D and trimming were derived from the DNA. The sample records about 130,000 clones, 80% to 90% of which are singletons. The ten largest clones represent around 9.3% of the sample.

Study-wide conclusions, independent of this receptor: No day 14 peak-response samples were available, so repertoires were characterized only after the peak T cell response. Participants were mostly white British and included more females than males, and it was suggested by the authors that clonal diversity may have been underestimated. In the small 56-69-year group, the increase in depth fell short of significance, most likely because of low power. The vaccine-associated CD4 TCRs covered the entire spike protein, and the dominant responses fell in regions 160-218 and 743-854. After two AZD1222 doses, both the breadth and the depth of spike-specific TCRs were significantly higher than at day 0 and than in MenACWY recipients. Reportedly, almost half of the unique spike-specific TCRs recognized epitopes lying outside the regions that are mutated in the B.1.351 and B.1.1.7 variants. Conclusions about previously exposed vaccinees are limited, since just 6 or 7 AZD1222 recipients were seropositive for SARS-CoV-2 at baseline.

At the junction V is shortened by 7 bases and J by 2 bases; bases outside the gene matches: 6. Reading from cysteine to phenylalanine, the CDR3 counts 15 amino acids. Only CDR3 DNA remains: 45 bases, in frame from the first base. As encoded in the germline V gene, CDR1 is ENHRY while CDR2 is SYGVKD. Taken with the paper, the label for time point translates to: baseline before first vaccination. Vaccinee samples were obtained from the UK trials COV001 and COV002, which included a single-blind randomized controlled phase 2/3 trial of AZD1222 (ChAdOx1 nCoV-19) in healthy adults. For TCRbeta chain sequencing, PBMC samples from trial participants were taken at day 0 and at day 28 after the second dose. This clone has more than one count but fewer than ten. Which antigen it targets is not known. No base quality values were provided; no much bigger clone lies one nucleotide off.

The sample was peripheral blood, taken on day 0 of AZD1222 vaccination. Recombination joined TRBV10-3 with TRBJ2-3; 10 bases in between match TRBD1. This receptor was obtained from an adult in good health. In nucleotide form, the sequence is TGTGCCATCACGGAAGGACAGGGGGTCACAGATACGCAGTATTTT. Protein translation: CAITEGQGVTDTQYF.